This entry lists 32 T cell receptor beta chains sequenced from one sample in a study of cytomegalovirus exposure and HLA in healthy donors. PCR primers comprised 60 Vbeta and 13 Jbeta primers. The assay was immunoSEQ multiplex PCR, and TCRdb's table has in-frame clones only and misses some. The sample gives approximately 220,000 clones, over 60% of which show up once; 15% to 17% is in the top ten. The sequencing sample was made of PBMCs. The receptors here all came from a man aged 40-50 years in good health and CMV-seronegative.

The chain uses TRBV7-3 and TRBJ1-4; D possibly corresponds to TRBD1 (6 bases). Germline V gene sequence: CDR1 SGHTA, CDR2 FQGTGA. The V and J ends lost 5 bases and 8 bases respectively, with 12 bases between them. The CDR3 spans 13 residues. The CDR3 DNA sequence: TGTGCCAGCAGCCTGGGTAGGGGGGAAAAACTGTTTTTT. It yields the protein CASSLGRGEKLFF. Together with reference TRBV7-3 and TRBJ1-4, the CDR3 gives the full variable domain: GAGVSQTPSNKVTEKGKYVELRCDPISGHTALYWYRQSLGQGPEFLIYFQGTGAADDSGLPNDRFFAVRPEGSVSTLKIQRTERGDSAVYLCASSLGRGEKLFFGSGTQLSVL.

This chain connects TRBV18 to TRBJ2-7; 9 nucleotides match TRBD1. The ends lost 2 bases at V and 2 bases at J; junction bases unmatched: 4. CDR3 length equals 15 residues. In germline, CDR1 is KGHSH, CDR2 LQKENI. In nucleotides, the CDR3 is TGTGCCAGCTCACCAACCGGGACAGGGCCCTACGAGCAGTACTTC. This gives the protein CASSPTGTGPYEQYF.

Regarding this clone: A read error may produce the germline difference seen at one junction end. DNA of the CDR3: TGTTCCAGCAGCCCGCGTGGGGGACTAGCCAAGAAACAAGAGACCCAGTACTTC. As protein: CSSSPRGGLAKKQETQYF. The genes are TRBV7-9 and TRBJ2-5; 9 positions agree with TRBD2. CDR3 length equals 18 residues. Germline values: CDR1 SEHNR, CDR2 FQNEAQ (reference sequence).

This rearrangement joins TRBV6-5 to TRBJ2-3; D possibly corresponds to TRBD1 (6 bases). In germline, CDR1 is MNHEY, CDR2 SVGAGI. The germline V and J ends were trimmed by 2 bases and 4 bases, with 16 bases remaining between them. CDR3 size: 16 residues. CDR3: CASSYDRSGGADTQYF. The CDR3 DNA sequence: TGTGCCAGCAGTTACGACAGGTCTGGTGGGGCAGATACGCAGTATTTT.

The rearrangement uses TRBV4-2 and TRBJ2-5; tentatively, D is TRBD1 (6 bases). Germline V gene sequence: CDR1 LGHNA, CDR2 YNFKEQ. V gave up 2 bases and J gave up 5 bases, with 15 bases separating them. The CDR3 has 15 amino acids. CDR3 protein: CASSQPTQGGETQYF. DNA for the CDR3: TGTGCCAGCAGCCAACCGACACAGGGCGGGGAGACCCAGTACTTC.

In this sample, this clone turned up a few times. The V gene is TRBV7-9, the J gene TRBJ2-5; the match to TRBD2 covers 11 bases. Germline loops: CDR1 SEHNR, CDR2 FQNEAQ (reference sequence). V was clipped by 5 bases and J by 4 bases; unmatched bases: 6. The CDR3 length is 15 residues. CDR3 coding DNA: TGTGCCAGCAGCCTTAGCGGGGGGGCCTCAGAGACCCAGTACTTC. It translates to CASSLSGGASETQYF. Filled out from reference TRBV7-9 and TRBJ2-5, the complete variable domain reads DTGVSQNPRHKITKRGQNVTFRCDPISEHNRLYWYRQTLGQGPEFLTYFQNEAQLEKSRLLSDRFSAERPKGSFSTLEIQRTEQGDSAMYLCASSLSGGASETQYFGPGTRLLVL.

The genes are TRBV4-2 and TRBJ2-5, with TRBD2 matching 8 bases. The CDR3 totals 16 residues. The germline V gene encodes CDR1 LGHNA and CDR2 YNFKEQ. After removal of 4 bases from V and 3 bases from J, the junction contained 10 bases not matched to a gene. The CDR3 is CASSPIEAGAEETQYF. DNA of the CDR3: TGTGCCAGCAGCCCTATAGAAGCGGGGGCCGAAGAGACCCAGTACTTC.

The chain joins TRBV18 to TRBJ2-3, with D uncertain. V was trimmed by 6 bases and J by 3 bases, leaving 16 bases between them. CDR1 and CDR2 (germline): KGHSH, LQKENI. The CDR3 spans 15 residues. The CDR3 is CASSPELYLTDTQYF. CDR3 DNA: TGTGCCAGCTCCCCCGAACTGTACTTGACAGATACGCAGTATTTT. Variable domain in full (rest from reference TRBV18 and TRBJ2-3): NAGVMQNPRHLVRRRGQEARLRCSPMKGHSHVYWYRQLPEEGLKFMVYLQKENIIDESGMPKERFSAEFPKEGPSILRIQQVVRGDSAAYFCASSPELYLTDTQYFGPGTRLTVL.

The chain has TRBV7-8 and TRBJ2-3; no clear D. Trimming removed 3 bases from V and 1 base from J, with 5 bases in between. In germline, CDR1 is SGHVS, CDR2 FQNEAQ. This CDR3 region has 13 residues. The DNA of the CDR3 is TGTGCCAGCAGCTTGCAGGGCACAGATACGCAGTATTTT. Encoded protein: CASSLQGTDTQYF. The full variable domain, completed using reference TRBV7-8 and TRBJ2-3, is GAGVSQSPRYKVAKRGQDVALRCDPISGHVSLFWYQQALGQGPEFLTYFQNEAQLDKSGLPSDRFFAERPEGSVSTLKIQRTQQEDSAVYLCASSLQGTDTQYFGPGTRLTVL.

The chain recombines TRBV30 with TRBJ1-3; D is ambiguous. Trimming removed 4 bases from V and 4 bases from J, with 11 bases in between. The germline V gene has CDR1 GTSNPN and CDR2 SVGIG (reference sequence). The CDR3 covers 13 residues. In DNA, the CDR3 is TGTGCCTGGACCACTACGTCCGGAAACACCATATATTTT. Its translation is CAWTTTSGNTIYF. The full variable domain, completed using reference TRBV30 and TRBJ1-3, is SQTIHQWPATLVQPVGSPLSLECTVEGTSNPNLYWYRQAAGRGLQLLFYSVGIGQISSEVPQNLSASRPQDRQFILSSKKLLLSDSGFYLCAWTTTSGNTIYFGEGSWLTVV.

The chain uses TRBV10-3 and TRBJ1-1, with D unclear. V was cut by 7 bases and J by 6 bases, with 12 bases left in between. Germline V gene sequence: CDR1 ENHRY, CDR2 SYGVKD. CDR3 size: 12 residues. DNA of the CDR3: TGTGCCATCAAATTAAATGGCTCTGAAGCTTTCTTT. Translated, it gives CAIKLNGSEAFF.

The chain combines TRBV25-1 with TRBJ2-5, with D possibly being TRBD1 (6 bases). The J call is in doubt because the DNA end fits TRBJ2-7 better. Germline CDR1 is MGHDK and CDR2 is SYGVNS. This CDR3 comprises 16 residues. The CDR3 region has the DNA TGTGCCAGCAGCCGAAAGGGGGACATTGACTCCTACGAGCAGTACTTC. Protein product: CASSRKGDIDSYEQYF.

This chain uses TRBV25-1 with TRBJ2-5; 8 bases map to TRBD1. The V gene's germline CDR1 is MGHDK and CDR2 SYGVNS. The CDR3 consists of 14 residues. V lost 5 bases and J lost 4; bases outside the gene matches: 6. The CDR3 sequence is CASSRQGAGETQYF. For the CDR3, the DNA is TGTGCCAGCAGTAGGCAGGGGGCAGGAGAGACCCAGTACTTC.

The chain employs TRBV28 and TRBJ1-1; D unclear. Germline loops: CDR1 MDHEN, CDR2 SYDVKM. CDR3 length equals 14 residues. The germline V and J ends were trimmed by 6 bases and 6 bases, with 17 bases remaining between them. The chain's CDR3 is CASRQGEPASEAFF. The CDR3, as DNA: TGTGCCAGCAGGCAAGGAGAGCCAGCGTCTGAAGCTTTCTTT.

V gene TRBV5-4 combines with J gene TRBJ2-5, with 8 bases identical to TRBD2. Germline V gene data show CDR1 as SGHNT and CDR2 as YYREEE (reference sequence). The CDR3 spans 14 residues. Germline trimming cut 2 bases from V and 5 bases from J; bases unmatched to any gene: 5. In nucleotides, the CDR3 is TGTGCCAGCAGCTTAGAACCGGGAGGGGAGACCCAGTACTTC. This gives the protein CASSLEPGGETQYF.

V and J are TRBV2 and TRBJ2-7; a weak D match, TRBD1 (6 bases). CDR3 length: 15 residues. Germline CDR1 is SNHLY and CDR2 is FYNNEI. V lost 6 bases to trimming and J lost 1 base, with 16 bases between them. The CDR3 nucleotides are TGTGCCAGCAGGCGCGACAGGAATAGGTCCTACGAGCAGTACTTC. This translates into CASRRDRNRSYEQYF.

This clone was counted a few times. V usage is TRBV5-4 and J usage is TRBJ1-6; 7 bases agree with TRBD1. Unmatched junction bases numbered 13, after V lost 4 bases and J lost 6 bases. This CDR3 is built from 17 residues. Germline assignment: CDR1 SGHNT and CDR2 YYREEE (reference sequence). CDR3 in amino acids: CASSQGLRTGGNSPLHF. The CDR3, as DNA: TGTGCCAGCAGCCAGGGCCTGCGGACAGGTGGTAATTCACCCCTCCACTTT.

J is TRBJ2-1 and V is TRBV7-7; 9 positions match TRBD2. The CDR3 loop spans 15 amino acids. The germline V gene encodes CDR1 SSHAT and CDR2 FNYEAQ (reference sequence). V gave up 3 bases and J gave up 4 bases; unmatched junction bases: 4. In DNA form, the CDR3 reads TGTGCCAGCAGCTTGAGACTAGCGGAGTACAATGAGCAGTTCTTC. This gives the protein CASSLRLAEYNEQFF.

The CDR3 region has the DNA TGTGCCAGCAGCCATAGCGGGCCGCGCACCGGGGAGCTGTTTTTT. As protein: CASSHSGPRTGELFF. The chain recombines TRBV7-6 with TRBJ2-2, with TRBD2 matching over 7 bases. The junction had 7 bases not matched to a gene; V was cut back by 5 bases and J by 4 bases. Germline loops: CDR1 SGHVS, CDR2 FNYEAQ. The CDR3 is 15 amino acids.

This rearrangement joins TRBV30 to TRBJ1-1; unclear D gene. Trimming removed 2 bases at V and 6 bases at J, with 10 bases between. CDR3 size: 12 residues. The germline gives CDR1 GTSNPN, CDR2 SVGIG (reference sequence). CDR3 loop: CAWSTESAEAFF. CDR3 coding DNA: TGTGCCTGGAGTACGGAAAGCGCTGAAGCTTTCTTT. Using reference TRBV30 and TRBJ1-1 for the parts outside the CDR3, the full variable domain is SQTIHQWPATLVQPVGSPLSLECTVEGTSNPNLYWYRQAAGRGLQLLFYSVGIGQISSEVPQNLSASRPQDRQFILSSKKLLLSDSGFYLCAWSTESAEAFFGQGTRLTVV.

The rearrangement uses TRBV6-6 and TRBJ2-1; perhaps D is TRBD1 or TRBD2 (7 bases each). The V and J ends lost 4 bases and 6 bases respectively, with 16 bases between them. The germline V gene has CDR1 MNHNY and CDR2 SVGAGI (reference sequence). The CDR3 runs to 15 residues. CDR3 nucleotides: TGTGCCAGCAGTTTCTCAGGGGGGGTGGGCAATGAGCAGTTCTTC. Translation: CASSFSGGVGNEQFF.

The genes are TRBV5-1 and TRBJ2-7; D might be TRBD2 (5 bases). Trimming stripped 0 bases from V and 4 bases from J, with 14 bases between. Germline CDR1 and CDR2: SGHRS and YFSETQ. The CDR3 is 15 residues long. The CDR3, as DNA: TGCGCCAGCAGCTTGGAGCGGCCCCTAAAATACGAGCAGTACTTC. This translates into CASSLERPLKYEQYF.

DNA of the CDR3: TGTGCCAGCAGTCAATTTCAGGGGTTCACTGAAGCTTTCTTT. Translated, it gives CASSQFQGFTEAFF. The rearrangement links TRBV6-1 to TRBJ1-1; tentatively, D is TRBD1 (6 bases). Germline V gives CDR1 MNHNS, CDR2 SASEGT. The CDR3 loop spans 14 amino acids. Trimming took off 5 bases at V and 4 bases at J, with 14 bases between the two ends.

This chain uses TRBV7-3 with TRBJ2-5, with a weak D call TRBD2 (5 bases). V was shortened by 2 bases and J by 2 bases, with 12 bases between the two germline ends. Germline CDR1 and CDR2: SGHTA and FQGTGA. The CDR3 spans 15 residues. The CDR3 DNA reads as TGTGCCAGCAGCTTAGGCCCGGGGAAACAAGAGACCCAGTACTTC. Residues: CASSLGPGKQETQYF.

The chain recombines TRBV6-5 with TRBJ2-3; 9 nucleotides align to TRBD2. Trimming took 3 bases from V and 5 from J; bases not matched to a gene: 6. The germline V gene has CDR1 MNHEY and CDR2 SVGAGI. The CDR3 runs to 15 residues. The CDR3: CASSYSGGRKDTQYF. In DNA form, the CDR3 reads TGTGCCAGCAGTTATAGCGGGGGTAGGAAAGATACGCAGTATTTT.

This clone was seen a few times. The rearrangement uses TRBV5-1 and TRBJ2-1; 10 nucleotides match TRBD1. The CDR3 runs 15 residues. CDR1 SGHRS and CDR2 YFSETQ come from the germline V gene. With 2 bases clipped from V and 7 bases from J, the junction kept 6 bases outside the gene matches. CDR3 bases: TGCGCCAGCAGCTTAGGGACAGGGGTAGCTAATGAGCAGTTCTTC. Its protein product is CASSLGTGVANEQFF.

This sequence joins TRBV11-2 and TRBJ1-5; no clear D. Trimming took off 2 bases at V and 6 bases at J, with 8 bases between the two ends. The CDR3 sequence is 13 residues long. Per the germline V gene, CDR1 is SGHAT and CDR2 is FQNNGV. The CDR3 here is CASSLYHGQPQHF. The CDR3 DNA reads as TGTGCCAGCAGCTTATATCACGGTCAGCCCCAGCATTTT. The complete variable domain, with remaining parts taken from reference TRBV11-2 and TRBJ1-5, reads EAGVAQSPRYKIIEKRQSVAFWCNPISGHATLYWYQQILGQGPKLLIQFQNNGVVDDSQLPKDRFSAERLKGVDSTLKIQPAKLEDSAVYLCASSLYHGQPQHFGDGTRLSIL.

The rearrangement links TRBV5-1 to TRBJ2-5; D is unresolved. The length of the CDR3 is 14 residues. Germline V CDR1 and CDR2: SGHRS, YFSETQ. V was clipped by 1 base and J by 3 bases, with 10 bases between them. The CDR3 nucleotides are TGCGCCAGCAGCTTGCCGGCAGGTGAAGAGACCCAGTACTTC. Translation: CASSLPAGEETQYF.

The CDR3 spells CASSYHEVRQGGYEQYF. Written as DNA, the CDR3 is TGTGCCAGCAGTTACCACGAAGTAAGACAGGGAGGATACGAGCAGTACTTC. This chain joins TRBV5-8 and TRBJ2-7; a possible D gene is TRBD1 (7 bases). Germline V gives CDR1 SGHTS, CDR2 YDEGEE. Trimming left V 5 bases short and J 4 bases short, with 25 bases between. This CDR3 contains 17 residues.

This chain joins TRBV19 and TRBJ2-5, with 10 bases that match TRBD2. Germline CDR1 reads LNHDA; CDR2 reads SQIVND (reference sequence). After removal of 6 bases from V and 2 bases from J, the junction contained 3 bases not matched to a gene. The CDR3 contains 14 residues. DNA of the CDR3: TGTGCCAGTAGGAGGACTAGCGGACAAGAGACCCAGTACTTC. Its protein product is CASRRTSGQETQYF.

V is TRBV19 and J is TRBJ2-1, with TRBD1 as a possible D gene (5 bases). CDR3 size: 15 residues. The V gene lost 4 bases and the J gene lost 3 bases, with 13 bases spanning the gap. Germline lookup yields CDR1 LNHDA and CDR2 SQIVND (reference sequence). Written as DNA, the CDR3 is TGTGCCAGTAGTACCTCGACAAGGGGCTACAATGAGCAGTTCTTC. Its protein product is CASSTSTRGYNEQFF.

The genes are TRBV10-3 and TRBJ1-1; TRBD1 is a possible D gene (6 bases). The CDR3 is 15 residues long. The germline gives CDR1 ENHRY, CDR2 SYGVKD. V was clipped by 4 bases and J by 1 base, with 13 bases between them. The CDR3: CAISGGGLKNTEAFF. CDR3 in DNA: TGTGCCATCAGTGGGGGGGGGCTGAAGAACACTGAAGCTTTCTTT.